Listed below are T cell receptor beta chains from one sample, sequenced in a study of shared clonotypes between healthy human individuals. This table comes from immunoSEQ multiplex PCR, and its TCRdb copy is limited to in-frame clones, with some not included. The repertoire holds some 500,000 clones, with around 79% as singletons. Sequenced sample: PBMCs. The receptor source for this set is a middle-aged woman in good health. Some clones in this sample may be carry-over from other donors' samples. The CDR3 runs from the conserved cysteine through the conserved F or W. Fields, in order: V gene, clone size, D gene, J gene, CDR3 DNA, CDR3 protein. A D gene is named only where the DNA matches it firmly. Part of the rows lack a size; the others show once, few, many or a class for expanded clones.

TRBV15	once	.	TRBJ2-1	TGTGCCACCAGCAGTGTCCCCTCCCAGCGATCCTCCTACAATGAGCAGTTCTTC	CATSSVPSQRSSYNEQFF
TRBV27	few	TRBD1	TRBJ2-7	TGTGCCAGCAGTTTCCGGACAGGGGGCTACGAGCAGTACTTC	CASSFRTGGYEQYF
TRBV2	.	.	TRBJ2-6	TGTGCCAGCAGTAATACGGGGGCTGCAGCCAACGTCCTGACTTTC	CASSNTGAAANVLTF
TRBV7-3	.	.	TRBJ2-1	TGTGCCAGCAGTTCCTTGGGCGACTACAATGAGCAGTTCTTC	CASSSLGDYNEQFF
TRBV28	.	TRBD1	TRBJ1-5	TGTGCCAGCACCCCAGGACAGGGCATATATCAGCCCCAGCATTTT	CASTPGQGIYQPQHF
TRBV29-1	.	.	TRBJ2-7	TGCAGCGTTTCGATATTGGGCAGTTCCTACGAGCAGTACTTC	CSVSILGSSYEQYF
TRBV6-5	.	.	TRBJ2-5	TGTGCCAGCAGAAAGACTAGTCAAGAGACCCAGTACTTC	CASRKTSQETQYF
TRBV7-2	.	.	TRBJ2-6	TGTGCCAGCACTATGGGGGGCTCTGGGGCCAACGTCCTGACTTTC	CASTMGGSGANVLTF
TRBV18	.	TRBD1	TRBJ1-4	TGTGCCAGCTCACCAGCGACAGGGCTGGATGAAAAACTGTTTTTT	CASSPATGLDEKLFF
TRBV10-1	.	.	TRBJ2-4	TGCGCCAGCCCCCCGTGCCCGGCGGCGGGCAACATTCAGTACTTC	CASPPCPAAGNIQYF
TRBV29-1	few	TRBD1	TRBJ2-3	TGCAGCGTAGCCAAGGGACAGGGGATGGATACGCAGTATTTT	CSVAKGQGMDTQYF
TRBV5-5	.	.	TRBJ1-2	TGTGCCAGCAGCTTAGCCGTCGACTATGGCTACACCTTC	CASSLAVDYGYTF
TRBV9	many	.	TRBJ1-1	TGTGCCAGCAGCCCCAGCGGGCCTACGAACACTGAAGCTTTCTTT	CASSPSGPTNTEAFF
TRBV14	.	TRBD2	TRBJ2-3	TGTGCCAGCAGCCCAAGAGCGGGAGGGCCGTCAGATACGCAGTATTTT	CASSPRAGGPSDTQYF
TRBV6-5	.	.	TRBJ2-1	TGTGCCAGCAGTACGCAGGCGGACAATGAGCAGTTCTTC	CASSTQADNEQFF
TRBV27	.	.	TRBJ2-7	TGTGCCAGCAGTTTAGGGGCGGGATTGTCCTACGAGCAGTACTTC	CASSLGAGLSYEQYF
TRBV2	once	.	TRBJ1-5	TGTGCCAGCAGTGAACACAGGGTCAATCAGCCCCAGCATTTT	CASSEHRVNQPQHF
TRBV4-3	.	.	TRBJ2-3	TGCGCCAGCAGCCAAGACCGCTACACAGATACGCAGTATTTT	CASSQDRYTDTQYF
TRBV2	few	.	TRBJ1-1	TGTGCCAGCAGTAAACAGGATTCGACTGAAGCTTTCTTT	CASSKQDSTEAFF
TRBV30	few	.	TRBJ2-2	TGTGCCTGGAGTGTTAGCCGGCCCGGGGAGCTGTTTTTT	CAWSVSRPGELFF
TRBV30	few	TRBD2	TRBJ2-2	TGTGCCTGGAAGGGACTAGCGGGAGCCGGGGAGCTGTTTTTT	CAWKGLAGAGELFF
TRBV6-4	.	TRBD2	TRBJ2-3	TGTGCCAGCAGTGAAGGAGCGGGAGGGGCAGATACGCAGTATTTT	CASSEGAGGADTQYF
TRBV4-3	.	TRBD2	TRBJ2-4	TGCGCCAGCAGTCAAAGAACTAGCGGGAGTCGCGACATTCAGTACTTC	CASSQRTSGSRDIQYF
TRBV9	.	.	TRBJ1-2	TGTGCCAGCAGCACGCCTGTGGGAACTTCTAGATATGGCTACACCTTC	CASSTPVGTSRYGYTF
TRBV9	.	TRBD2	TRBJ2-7	TGTGCCAGCAGCGTACGAAGCGGGACGGTTGGCGAGCAGTACTTC	CASSVRSGTVGEQYF
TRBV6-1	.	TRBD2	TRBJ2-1	TGTGCCAGCAGTGTCTCAGCGGGAGATCACAATGAGCAGTTCTTC	CASSVSAGDHNEQFF
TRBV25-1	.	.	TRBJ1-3	TGTGCCAGCAGTGCCCCCACGCGGGGGAAGGGAAACACCATATATTTT	CASSAPTRGKGNTIYF
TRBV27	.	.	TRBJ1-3	TGTGCCAGCAGACCTTCCGGGATCTCTGGAAACACCATATATTTT	CASRPSGISGNTIYF
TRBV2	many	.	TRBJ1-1	TGTGCCAGCAGTGATTTTCTAACTGAAGCTTTCTTT	CASSDFLTEAFF
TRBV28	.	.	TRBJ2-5	TGTGCCAGCACCCCGGGGGACCAAGAGACCCAGTACTTC	CASTPGDQETQYF
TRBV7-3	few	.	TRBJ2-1	TGTGCCAGCAGCTTAAGTAGCCTATCGGAAGAGCAGTTCTTC	CASSLSSLSEEQFF
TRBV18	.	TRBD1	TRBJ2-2	TGTGCCAGCTCACCCAGGACAGGGACAAACACCGGGGAGCTGTTTTTT	CASSPRTGTNTGELFF
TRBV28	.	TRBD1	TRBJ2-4	TGTGCCAGCAGTTCCCCCTGGGGTGGACAGGACGAAAACATTCAGTACTTC	CASSSPWGGQDENIQYF
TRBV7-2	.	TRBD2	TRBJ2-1	TGTGCCAGCGCCGGGGGTAGCGGGAGCTCCTACAATGAGCAGTTCTTC	CASAGGSGSSYNEQFF
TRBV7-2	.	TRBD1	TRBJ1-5	TGTGCCAGCAGCCAAGATGAGGGGGCTCATCAGCCCCAGCATTTT	CASSQDEGAHQPQHF
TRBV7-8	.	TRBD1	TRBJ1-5	TGTGCCAGCAGCTTATGGGGAGGGGGCGCGAATCAGCCCCAGCATTTT	CASSLWGGGANQPQHF
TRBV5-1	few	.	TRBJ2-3	TGCGCCAGCAGTTGGGAGGCAGATACGCAGTATTTT	CASSWEADTQYF
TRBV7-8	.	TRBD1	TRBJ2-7	TGTGCCAGCAGCATGGGACAGGGGGTAAACGAGCAGTACTTC	CASSMGQGVNEQYF
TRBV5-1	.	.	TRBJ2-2	TGCGCCAGCAGCTTGGAAACAGTTAGCGGCTACACCGGGGAGCTGTTTTTT	CASSLETVSGYTGELFF
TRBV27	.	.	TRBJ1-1	TGTGCCAGCCGTGGGTACCAGGGGAGGGACACTGAAGCTTTCTTT	CASRGYQGRDTEAFF
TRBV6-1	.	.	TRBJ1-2	TGTGCCAGCAGTGTAGAGAGACTGTCGAACTATGGCTACACCTTC	CASSVERLSNYGYTF
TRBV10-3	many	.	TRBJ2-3	TGTGCCATCGGTACACGTACGCAGTATTTT	CAIGTRTQYF
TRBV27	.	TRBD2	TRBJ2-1	TGTGCCGGCGGGACTAGCTACAATGAGCAGTTCTTC	CAGGTSYNEQFF